This section outlines one TCR beta chain sequence together with its context. The data were taken from a study of blood T cell repertoires in COVID-19. Study information: Collection of acute and convalescent COVID-19 samples took place in the United States, Italy and Spain.

CDR1 and CDR2 (germline): MDHEN, SYDVKM. The CDR3 extends over 15 amino acids. V was cut by 5 bases and J by 6 bases, with 17 bases left in between. TCRdb's copy holds only in-frame clones and misses some; the assay was immunoSEQ multiplex PCR. The data show some 120,000 clones, around 70% seen once. This sequence joins TRBV28 and TRBJ1-5; D is possibly TRBD1 (6 bases). This TCR was sampled from a man older than 75 with COVID-19, enrolled during active disease. The sequenced sample consisted of peripheral blood. In DNA, the CDR3 is TGTGCCAGCAGTCTGGGTGCCAGGGGAATTCAGCCCCAGCATTTT. Protein: CASSLGARGIQPQHF.